Shown below are 20 T cell receptor beta chains from a single sample sequenced in a study of blood T cell repertoires in COVID-19. This table comes from immunoSEQ multiplex PCR, and its TCRdb copy is limited to in-frame clones, with some not included. The data show 150,000 or so clones, 86% seen once. The source material was PBMCs or T cells enriched from blood (not recorded which). These TCRs come from a man between 45 and 60 years old who had recovered from COVID-19.

The V call is TRBV6-4, the J call TRBJ1-2; maybe TRBD1 (5 bases). V lost 11 bases to trimming and J lost 7 bases, with 14 bases between them. This CDR3 contains 11 residues. Germline V gene lookup returns CDR1 MRHNA and CDR2 SNTAGT. This CDR3 reads CASTLTVGYTF. DNA for the CDR3: TGTGCCTCCACACTGACAGTTGGCTACACCTTC.

The chain combines TRBV6-6 with TRBJ1-6; D unresolved. The germline V gene encodes CDR1 MNHNY and CDR2 SVGAGI (reference sequence). The CDR3 is made up of 16 amino acids. V lost 5 bases, J lost 0 bases, and 11 bases lay in between. The CDR3 is CASSRTGSSYNSPLHF. As DNA, the CDR3 is TGTGCCAGCAGTCGAACGGGGAGCTCCTATAATTCACCCCTCCACTTT.

The genes are TRBV19 and TRBJ2-1; TRBD2 agrees at 10 bases. The CDR3 covers 15 residues. CDR1 and CDR2 (germline): LNHDA, SQIVND (reference sequence). With V trimmed by 1 base and J by 6 bases, 3 bases remained unmatched. The CDR3 here is CASSIGSGRINEQFF. CDR3 sequence (DNA): TGTGCCAGTAGTATAGGTAGCGGGAGGATCAATGAGCAGTTCTTC.

This clone appeared a single time. The chain is built from TRBV15 and TRBJ1-2; TRBD1 matches 9 bases. The CDR3 has 17 residues. Germline-derived CDR1 and CDR2 are LNHNV and YYDKDF (reference sequence). With V trimmed by 0 bases and J by 1 base, 6 bases remained unmatched. CDR3 nucleotides: TGTGCCACCAGCAGAGATCGGACAGGGGTCCTTAACTATGGCTACACCTTC. Protein product: CATSRDRTGVLNYGYTF.

This clone occurred once. The V and J genes are TRBV5-4 and TRBJ1-2; D is possibly TRBD1 (5 bases). Trimming removed 4 bases at V and 6 bases at J, with 10 bases between. CDR1 is SGHNT and CDR2 is YYREEE in the germline V gene (reference sequence). The CDR3 has 12 amino acids. The CDR3 is CASSRPGNGYTF. The CDR3, as DNA: TGTGCCAGCAGCCGTCCAGGGAATGGCTACACCTTC.

This sequence joins TRBV2 and TRBJ2-2; TRBD2 aligns across 8 bases. V shed 8 bases, J shed 5 bases, and the junction held 4 bases outside the gene matches. There are 13 residues in the CDR3. CDR1 is SNHLY, CDR2 FYNNEI, per germline. CDR3 coding DNA: TGTGCCAGCGATACGGGGGGGACCGGGGAGCTGTTTTTT. Translation gives CASDTGGTGELFF.

This clone occurred a few times. The gene calls are TRBV10-3 and TRBJ2-1; no definite D call. The CDR3 is made up of 16 amino acids. Deletions cut 6 bases from V and 0 bases from J, with 15 bases between. Looked up from germline, CDR1 is ENHRY and CDR2 is SYGVKD. Here the CDR3 reads CAISALGRSSYNEQFF. In DNA, the CDR3 is TGTGCCATCAGCGCCTTGGGCCGAAGCTCCTACAATGAGCAGTTCTTC.

This clone has only a few counts. V is TRBV6-2 or TRBV6-3 and J is TRBJ2-3, with D possibly TRBD2 on 5 matching bases. Germline CDR1 MNHEY, CDR2 SVGEGT. Trimming took off 2 bases at V and 3 bases at J, with 21 bases between the two ends. The CDR3 covers 18 residues. The CDR3 loop reads CASSYTPRGAAKTDTQYF. CDR3 bases: TGTGCCAGCAGTTACACGCCCCGTGGAGCGGCTAAAACAGATACGCAGTATTTT.

The rearrangement joins TRBV9 to TRBJ2-7; D possibly corresponds to TRBD1 (6 bases). The V end lost 0 bases, the J end lost 2 bases, and 12 bases lay between the germline ends. Germline CDR1 SGDLS, CDR2 YYNGEE. This CDR3 is built from 15 residues. The CDR3 spells CASSVGQGRTYEQYF. DNA for the CDR3: TGTGCCAGCAGCGTAGGGCAGGGGAGAACCTACGAGCAGTACTTC. Using reference TRBV9 and TRBJ2-7 for the parts outside the CDR3, the full variable domain is DSGVTQTPKHLITATGQRVTLRCSPRSGDLSVYWYQQSLDQGLQFLIQYYNGEERAKGNILERFSAQQFPDLHSELNLSSLELGDSALYFCASSVGQGRTYEQYFGPGTRLTVT.

Points on this clone: Other DNA sequences in this sample translate to the same CDR3. The chain's CDR3 is CASSLTEGRTEAFF. The CDR3 bases are TGTGCCAGCAGCCTGACTGAGGGCAGGACTGAAGCTTTCTTT. V is TRBV5-6 and J is TRBJ1-1; D is unresolved. V was cut by 4 bases and J by 5 bases, with 15 bases left in between. Germline V gives CDR1 SGHDT, CDR2 YYEEEE. The CDR3 spans 14 residues. The whole variable domain, remainder taken from reference TRBV5-6 and TRBJ1-1, is DAGVTQSPTHLIKTRGQQVTLRCSPKSGHDTVSWYQQALGQGPQFIFQYYEEEERQRGNFPDRFSGHQFPNYSSELNVNALLLGDSALYLCASSLTEGRTEAFFGQGTRLTVV.

The chain recombines TRBV6-2 or TRBV6-3 with TRBJ1-6; the D is unclear. Between the trimmed V and J ends, which lost 4 bases and 0 bases, there was a span of 13 bases. In germline, CDR1 is MNHEY, CDR2 SVGEGT. The CDR3 runs 17 residues. CDR3 bases: TGTGCCAGCAGTTTCAGGCTACAGAGCTCCTATAATTCACCCCTCCACTTT. Translated, it gives CASSFRLQSSYNSPLHF.

The chain links TRBV23-1 to TRBJ2-1, with TRBD2 identical over 10 bases. TRBV23-1 is given ORF status, its function remaining uncertain. The CDR3 contains 20 residues. V trimming: 0 bases; J trimming: 2 bases; junction bases outside the gene matches: 13. DNA of the CDR3: TGCGCCAGCAGTCAATCGATACCCAGCGGGGGGGCCAGGACCTACAATGAGCAGTTCTTC. Translating gives CASSQSIPSGGARTYNEQFF.

In its sample, this clone was seen once. The chain joins TRBV4-1 to TRBJ1-2; TRBD1 agrees at 10 bases. Germline CDR1 is MGHRA and CDR2 is YSYEKL. V was pared by 1 base and J by 4 bases, with 18 bases of the junction left unmatched. This CDR3 has 20 residues. The DNA for the CDR3 is TGCGCCAGCAGCCAAGTAGGATTGTCGGGACAGGGGCCTGGACTCTATGGCTACACCTTC. It codes for CASSQVGLSGQGPGLYGYTF.

The chain couples TRBV19 to TRBJ1-3; maybe TRBD1 (6 bases). V was trimmed by 7 bases and J by 0 bases, leaving 16 bases between them. The length of the CDR3 is 16 residues. Germline V gene lookup returns CDR1 LNHDA and CDR2 SQIVND (reference sequence). The CDR3 DNA sequence: TGTGCCAGTACCTCGACAGGCGTAATCTCTGGAAACACCATATATTTT. Translated, it gives CASTSTGVISGNTIYF.

The gene calls are TRBV28 and TRBJ2-7, with D unresolved. The germline V and J ends were trimmed by 2 bases and 0 bases, with 17 bases remaining between them. This CDR3 has 17 residues. Germline V gives CDR1 MDHEN, CDR2 SYDVKM. In DNA, the CDR3 is TGTGCCAGCAGTTTACTGTTCTCCCGAGACACCTCCTACGAGCAGTACTTC. It specifies CASSLLFSRDTSYEQYF.

This clone was observed a single time. This chain uses TRBV4-3 with TRBJ1-2; D might be TRBD1 (5 bases). Germline CDR1 and CDR2: LGHNA and YSLEER. The CDR3 has 16 residues. The V end was cut by 4 bases, the J end by 5 bases, with 20 bases between. The CDR3 region has the DNA TGCGCCAGCAGCCGAGCCCCCGATACAGGCCTTTATGGCTACACCTTC. Protein product: CASSRAPDTGLYGYTF.

This clone was picked up a small number of times. The rearrangement uses TRBV5-5 and TRBJ2-5, with TRBD2 matching 7 bases. The ends lost 0 bases at V and 5 bases at J; junction bases unmatched: 16. The V gene's germline CDR1 is SGHKS and CDR2 YYEKEE (reference sequence). The CDR3 totals 18 residues. CDR3 bases: TGTGCCAGCAGCTTGGACGAAGGGTGGCGGGAGAGGAGGGAGACCCAGTACTTC. Translation: CASSLDEGWRERRETQYF. Full variable domain (remainder filled in from reference TRBV5-5 and TRBJ2-5): DAGVTQSPTHLIKTRGQQVTLRCSPISGHKSVSWYQQVLGQGPQFIFQYYEKEERGRGNFPDRFSARQFPNYSSELNVNALLLGDSALYLCASSLDEGWRERRETQYFGPGTRLLVL.

J is TRBJ2-1 and V is TRBV5-4; D is possibly TRBD2 (6 bases). Trimming took off 0 bases at V and 4 bases at J, with 11 bases between the two ends. The length of the CDR3 is 15 residues. Germline V gene lookup returns CDR1 SGHNT and CDR2 YYREEE (reference sequence). The CDR3 DNA reads as TGTGCCAGCAGCTTGGGAGCGGGCCCATACAATGAGCAGTTCTTC. It specifies CASSLGAGPYNEQFF. The full variable domain, with the rest looked up from reference TRBV5-4 and TRBJ2-1, is ETGVTQSPTHLIKTRGQQVTLRCSSQSGHNTVSWYQQALGQGPQFIFQYYREEENGRGNFPPRFSGLQFPNYSSELNVNALELDDSALYLCASSLGAGPYNEQFFGPGTRLTVL.

This chain uses TRBV5-5 with TRBJ1-4; 11 bases match TRBD1. J was trimmed by 8 bases and V by 4 bases; bases with no gene match: 7. This CDR3 comprises 15 residues. CDR1 and CDR2 (germline): SGHKS, YYEKEE (reference sequence). The CDR3 nucleotides read TGTGCCAGCAGCCGACGGACAGGGGGCGACGAAAAACTGTTTTTT. Translating it yields CASSRRTGGDEKLFF. The full variable domain, with the rest looked up from reference TRBV5-5 and TRBJ1-4, is DAGVTQSPTHLIKTRGQQVTLRCSPISGHKSVSWYQQVLGQGPQFIFQYYEKEERGRGNFPDRFSARQFPNYSSELNVNALLLGDSALYLCASSRRTGGDEKLFFGSGTQLSVL.

The genes are TRBV5-4 and TRBJ2-5, with TRBD1 matching 10 bases. Germline-derived CDR1 and CDR2 are SGHNT and YYREEE (reference sequence). V dropped 4 bases and J dropped 5; count of bases not matched to a gene: 5. The CDR3 extends over 14 amino acids. CDR3 in amino acids: CASSIWTGGETQYF. The CDR3 DNA follows: TGTGCCAGCAGCATCTGGACAGGGGGTGAGACCCAGTACTTC.